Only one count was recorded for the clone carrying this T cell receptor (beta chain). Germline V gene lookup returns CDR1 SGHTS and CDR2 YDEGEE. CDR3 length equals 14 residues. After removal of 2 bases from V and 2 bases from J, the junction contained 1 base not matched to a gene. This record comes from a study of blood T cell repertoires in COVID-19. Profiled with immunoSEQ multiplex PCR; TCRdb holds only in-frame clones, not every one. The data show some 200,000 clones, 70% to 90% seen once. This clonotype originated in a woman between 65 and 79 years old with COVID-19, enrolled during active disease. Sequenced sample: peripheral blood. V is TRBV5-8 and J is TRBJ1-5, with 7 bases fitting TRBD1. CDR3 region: CASSFGQGNQPQHF. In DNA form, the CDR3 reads TGTGCCAGCAGCTTCGGACAGGGCAATCAGCCCCAGCATTTT.